The clone carrying this T cell receptor beta chain came up once. Its antigen is still unknown. This CDR3 region has 14 residues. Trimming pared 3 bases from V and 3 bases from J, leaving 12 bases between. Germline CDR1 reads SGHRS; CDR2 reads YFSETQ. TCRdb's copy holds only in-frame clones and misses some; the assay was immunoSEQ multiplex PCR. The data show more than 1,200,000 clones, around 98.5% seen once. The study enrolled healthy HIV-negative adults without recent acute infections or vaccinations as donors. Every one of the donors was a Caucasian adult that lived in Nashville, Tennessee. The sample originates from a study of shared clonotypes between healthy human individuals. Study-wide results and limits: Sampling covered blood only; tissue repertoires likely differ. Estimated richness values were generally larger in naive subsets than in memory subsets.

The TCR comes from a young man in good health. The specimen was naive CD4+ T cells sorted from blood. As to subset: CD45RA+ positively selected. The gene calls are TRBV5-1 and TRBJ1-2; weak D call: TRBD1 (6 bases). CDR3: CASSSRGYDYGYTF. Here the CDR3 DNA reads TGCGCCAGCAGCTCCAGGGGTTATGACTATGGCTACACCTTC.